The entry below describes one T cell receptor beta chain. Its matching antigen is unknown. Libraries were prepared by immunoSEQ multiplex PCR; TCRdb keeps only in-frame clonotypes and omits some of them. The sample contains some 70,000 clones, roughly three quarters of which appear only once. This sample is drawn from a study of early stage breast cancer tumors. Study-wide results and limits: Tumors had roughly 2.4-fold higher T cell density and higher clonality than adjacent normal breast tissue.

The germline CDR1 and CDR2 sequences are ENHRY and SYGVKD. With V trimmed by 10 bases and J by 2 bases, 2 bases remained unmatched. CDR3 length: 13 residues. The genes are TRBV10-3 and TRBJ2-7; 13 bases agree with TRBD2. Specimen: blood. This clonotype originated in a person between 60 and 69 years old with breast cancer. The CDR3 DNA reads as TGTGCCACCGGGACTAGCGGGACCTACGAGCAGTACTTC. Protein product: CATGTSGTYEQYF.